The text below deals with one T cell receptor (beta chain). Its antigen is undetermined. The sample comes from a study of cytomegalovirus exposure and HLA in healthy donors. Overall study: Among the 350 to 500 donors who were genotyped, 81% fell in the genetic ancestry cluster that is associated with self-reported Caucasian donors.

With 5 bases clipped from V and 5 bases from J, the junction kept 4 bases outside the gene matches. The CDR3 is made up of 15 amino acids. Germline assignment: CDR1 LNHNV and CDR2 YYDKDF (reference sequence). Regarding the study as a whole: V- and J-gene trimming in TCR beta was tied to a missense DCLRE1C variant by an analysis performed later.

Researchers ran the PCR with 60 Vbeta and 13 Jbeta primers. Sequencing was performed with immunoSEQ multiplex PCR; in TCRdb, only in-frame clones are kept and a portion is missing. Here the sample spans approximately 72,000 clones, around 76% being singletons. The chain employs TRBV15 and TRBJ2-2; 11 bases map to TRBD2. This TCR was sampled from a male donor in good health and CMV-seropositive. The specimen sequenced was PBMCs. The CDR3 region has the DNA TGTGCCACCAGCGATAGCGGGAGGGGGACCGGGGAGCTGTTTTTT. It yields the protein CATSDSGRGTGELFF.